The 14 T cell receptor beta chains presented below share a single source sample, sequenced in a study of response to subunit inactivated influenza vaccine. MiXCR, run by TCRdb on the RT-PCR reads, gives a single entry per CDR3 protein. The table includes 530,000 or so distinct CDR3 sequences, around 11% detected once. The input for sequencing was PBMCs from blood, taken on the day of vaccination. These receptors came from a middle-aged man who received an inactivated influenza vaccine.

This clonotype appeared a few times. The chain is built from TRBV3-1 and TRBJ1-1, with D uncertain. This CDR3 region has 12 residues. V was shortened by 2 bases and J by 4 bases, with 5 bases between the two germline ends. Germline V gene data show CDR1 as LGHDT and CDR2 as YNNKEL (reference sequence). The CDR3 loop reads CASSQLSTEAFF. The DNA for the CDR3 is TGTGCCAGCAGCCAACTTTCCACTGAAGCTTTCTTT.

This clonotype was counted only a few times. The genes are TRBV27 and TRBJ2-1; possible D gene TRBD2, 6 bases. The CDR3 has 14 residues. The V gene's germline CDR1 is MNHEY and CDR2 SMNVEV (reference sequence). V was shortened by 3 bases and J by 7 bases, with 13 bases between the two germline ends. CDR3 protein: CASSFTGEGNEQFF. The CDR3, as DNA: TGTGCCAGCAGTTTCACGGGAGAGGGGAATGAGCAGTTCTTC.

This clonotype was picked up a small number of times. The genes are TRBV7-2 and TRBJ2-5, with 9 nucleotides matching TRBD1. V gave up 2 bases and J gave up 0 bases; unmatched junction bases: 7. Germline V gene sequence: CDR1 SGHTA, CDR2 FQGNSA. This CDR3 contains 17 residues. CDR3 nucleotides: TGTGCCAGCAGCTTATTTTGGACAGGGGTAAACCAAGAGACCCAGTACTTC. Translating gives CASSLFWTGVNQETQYF.

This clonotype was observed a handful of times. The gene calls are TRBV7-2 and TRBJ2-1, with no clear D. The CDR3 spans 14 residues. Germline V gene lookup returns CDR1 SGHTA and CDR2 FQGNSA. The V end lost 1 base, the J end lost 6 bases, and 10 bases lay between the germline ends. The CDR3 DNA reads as TGTGCCAGCAGCTTAGACGGAGTCGGCAATGAGCAGTTCTTC. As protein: CASSLDGVGNEQFF.

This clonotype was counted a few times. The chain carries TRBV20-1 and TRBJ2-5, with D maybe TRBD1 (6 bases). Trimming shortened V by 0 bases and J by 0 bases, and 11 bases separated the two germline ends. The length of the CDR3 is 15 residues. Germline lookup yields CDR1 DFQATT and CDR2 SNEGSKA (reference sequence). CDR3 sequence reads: CSARDTGNYQETQYF. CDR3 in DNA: TGCAGTGCTAGAGATACAGGGAACTACCAAGAGACCCAGTACTTC.

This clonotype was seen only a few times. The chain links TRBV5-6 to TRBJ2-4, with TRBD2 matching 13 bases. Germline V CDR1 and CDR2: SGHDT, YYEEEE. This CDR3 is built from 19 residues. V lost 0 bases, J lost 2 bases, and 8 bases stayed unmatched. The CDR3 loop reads CASSLVTSGRARSKNIQYF. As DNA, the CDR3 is TGTGCCAGCAGCTTGGTTACTAGCGGGAGGGCCCGGTCCAAAAACATTCAGTACTTC.

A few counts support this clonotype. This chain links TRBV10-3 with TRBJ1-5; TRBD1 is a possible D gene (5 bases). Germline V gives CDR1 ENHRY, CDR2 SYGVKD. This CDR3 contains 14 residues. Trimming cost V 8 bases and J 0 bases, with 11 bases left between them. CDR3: CAIGGINSNQPQHF. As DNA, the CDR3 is TGTGCCATCGGGGGGATTAATAGCAATCAGCCCCAGCATTTT.

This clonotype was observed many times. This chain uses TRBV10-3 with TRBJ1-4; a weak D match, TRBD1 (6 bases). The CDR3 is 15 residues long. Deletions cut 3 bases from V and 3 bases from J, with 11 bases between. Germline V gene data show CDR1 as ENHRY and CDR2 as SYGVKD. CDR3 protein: CAISDRRTANEKLFF. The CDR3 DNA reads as TGTGCCATCAGTGACCGTAGGACAGCTAATGAAAAACTGTTTTTT.

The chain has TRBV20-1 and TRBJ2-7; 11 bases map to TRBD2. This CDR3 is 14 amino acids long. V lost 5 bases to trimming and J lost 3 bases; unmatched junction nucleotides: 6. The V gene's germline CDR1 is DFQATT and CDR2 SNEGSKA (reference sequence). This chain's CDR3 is CSAGTSGSLYEQYF. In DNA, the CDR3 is TGCAGTGCTGGCACTAGCGGGAGTCTCTACGAGCAGTACTTC.

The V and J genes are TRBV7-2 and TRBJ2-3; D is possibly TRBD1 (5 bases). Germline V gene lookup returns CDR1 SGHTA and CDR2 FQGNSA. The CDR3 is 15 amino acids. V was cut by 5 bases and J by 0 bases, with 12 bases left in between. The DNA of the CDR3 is TGTGCCAGCAGCAGGGGTCTTCCTAGCACAGATACGCAGTATTTT. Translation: CASSRGLPSTDTQYF. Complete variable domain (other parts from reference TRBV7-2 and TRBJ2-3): GAGVSQSPSNKVTEKGKDVELRCDPISGHTALYWYRQSLGQGLEFLIYFQGNSAPDKSGLPSDRFSAERTGGSVSTLTIQRTQQEDSAVYLCASSRGLPSTDTQYFGPGTRLTVL.

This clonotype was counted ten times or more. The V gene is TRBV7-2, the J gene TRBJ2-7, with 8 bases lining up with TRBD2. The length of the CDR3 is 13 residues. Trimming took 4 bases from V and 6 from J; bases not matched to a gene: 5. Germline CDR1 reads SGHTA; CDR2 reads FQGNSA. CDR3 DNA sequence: TGTGCCAGCAGCTACGGACTAGCTTTCGAGCAGTACTTC. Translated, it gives CASSYGLAFEQYF.

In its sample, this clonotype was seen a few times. CDR3 protein: CASSIPQAEKAFF. CDR3 bases: TGTGCCAGCAGCATTCCTCAGGCAGAAAAAGCTTTCTTT. The chain combines TRBV7-9 with TRBJ1-1; D is undetermined. This CDR3 is built from 13 residues. Germline CDR1 and CDR2: SEHNR and FQNEAQ (reference sequence). V was cut by 5 bases and J by 9 bases, with 16 bases left in between.

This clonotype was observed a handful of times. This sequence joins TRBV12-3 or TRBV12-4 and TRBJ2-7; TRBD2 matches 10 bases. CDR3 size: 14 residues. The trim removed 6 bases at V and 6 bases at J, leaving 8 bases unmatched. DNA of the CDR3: TGTGCCAGCAGGGCAGCTAGCGGGAGTCTCGAGCAGTACTTC. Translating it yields CASRAASGSLEQYF.

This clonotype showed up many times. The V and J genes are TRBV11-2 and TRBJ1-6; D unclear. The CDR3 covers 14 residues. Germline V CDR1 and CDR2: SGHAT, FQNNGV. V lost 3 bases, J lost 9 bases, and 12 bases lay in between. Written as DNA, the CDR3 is TGTGCCAGCAGCTTGACGGATAAACGTTCACCCCTCCACTTT. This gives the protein CASSLTDKRSPLHF.